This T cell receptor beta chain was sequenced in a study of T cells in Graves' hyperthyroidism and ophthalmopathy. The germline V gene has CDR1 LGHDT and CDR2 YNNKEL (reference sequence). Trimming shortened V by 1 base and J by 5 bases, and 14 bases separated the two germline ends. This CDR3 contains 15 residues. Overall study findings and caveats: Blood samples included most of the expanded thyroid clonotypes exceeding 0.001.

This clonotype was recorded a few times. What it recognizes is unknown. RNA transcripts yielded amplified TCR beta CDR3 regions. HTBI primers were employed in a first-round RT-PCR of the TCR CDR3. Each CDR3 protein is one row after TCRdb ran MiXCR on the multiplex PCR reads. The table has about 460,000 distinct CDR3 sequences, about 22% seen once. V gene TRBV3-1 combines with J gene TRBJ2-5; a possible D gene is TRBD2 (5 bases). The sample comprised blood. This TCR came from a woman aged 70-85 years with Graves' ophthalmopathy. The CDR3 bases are TGTGCCAGCAGCCAAGCTCGAGGGCAAATTGAGACCCAGTACTTC. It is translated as CASSQARGQIETQYF.